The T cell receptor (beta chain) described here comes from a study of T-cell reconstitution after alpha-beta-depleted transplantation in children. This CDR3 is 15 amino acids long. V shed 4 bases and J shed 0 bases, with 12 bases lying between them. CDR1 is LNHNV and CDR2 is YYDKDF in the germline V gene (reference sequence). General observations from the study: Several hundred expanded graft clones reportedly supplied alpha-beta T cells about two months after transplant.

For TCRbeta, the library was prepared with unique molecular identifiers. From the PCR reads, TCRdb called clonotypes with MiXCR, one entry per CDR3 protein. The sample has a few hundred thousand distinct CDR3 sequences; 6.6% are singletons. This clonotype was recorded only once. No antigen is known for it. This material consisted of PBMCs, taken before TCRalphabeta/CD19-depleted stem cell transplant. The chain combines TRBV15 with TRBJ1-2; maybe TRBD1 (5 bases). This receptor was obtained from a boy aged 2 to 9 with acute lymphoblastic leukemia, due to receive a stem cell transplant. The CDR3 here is CATSIRQSTNYGYTF. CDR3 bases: TGTGCCACCAGCATCCGACAGTCGACTAACTATGGCTACACCTTC.